The 14 T cell receptor beta chains given below trace back to one sample, sequenced in a study of memory CD8 T cells in hepatitis C reinfection. TCRdb's table, derived via immunoSEQ multiplex PCR, lists solely in-frame clones and lacks some. Among around 47,000 clones listed, approximately 87% were seen once. Sample time point: peak reinfection, 3 to 8 weeks after reinfection detection. No in vitro expansion preceded TCR sequencing of the sorted cells. Source material: naive CD8+ T cells sorted from blood. These receptors all come from a man in his late teens or twenties with hepatitis C virus infection.

This chain uses TRBV2 with TRBJ2-5, with 7 bases identical to TRBD2. Germline V lookup: CDR1 SNHLY, CDR2 FYNNEI. The CDR3 length is 15 residues. With V trimmed by 4 bases and J by 2 bases, 7 bases remained unmatched. The DNA of the CDR3 is TGTGCCAGCAGTGTGGTCAGCGGGGCACAAGAGACCCAGTACTTC. Amino acid sequence: CASSVVSGAQETQYF.

J is TRBJ2-7 and V is TRBV5-1, with 9 nucleotides matching TRBD2. Germline V gene lookup returns CDR1 SGHRS and CDR2 YFSETQ. After removal of 0 bases from V and 4 bases from J, the junction contained 11 bases not matched to a gene. The CDR3 contains 17 residues. The CDR3 loop is CASSLEAGPGLAYEQYF. CDR3 nucleotide sequence: TGCGCCAGCAGCTTGGAGGCAGGGCCAGGACTAGCGTACGAGCAGTACTTC.

The CDR3 DNA follows: TGCAGCGTTTCGGGGTCGGGGGGAGACGAGCAGTACTTC. This translates into CSVSGSGGDEQYF. The chain carries TRBV29-1 and TRBJ2-7; 7 bases agree with TRBD2. In germline, CDR1 is SQVTM, CDR2 ANQGSEA. This CDR3 is built from 13 residues. Trimming took 5 bases from V and 5 from J; bases not matched to a gene: 9.

The gene calls are TRBV29-1 and TRBJ2-1; TRBD1 aligns across 9 bases. V trimming: 1 base; J trimming: 9 bases; junction bases outside the gene matches: 10. Germline CDR1 SQVTM, CDR2 ANQGSEA. The CDR3 spans 15 residues. CDR3 bases: TGCAGCGTTGAAGGCGGGACAGGGAGCCTCGGTGAGCAGTTCTTC. Residues: CSVEGGTGSLGEQFF.

This chain links TRBV5-1 with TRBJ2-1, with D maybe TRBD1 (5 bases). The CDR3 totals 12 residues. Germline V gene lookup returns CDR1 SGHRS and CDR2 YFSETQ. V was pared by 0 bases and J by 9 bases, with 7 bases between. CDR3 region: CASSLAGFEQFF. The CDR3 DNA reads as TGCGCCAGCAGCTTGGCAGGGTTTGAGCAGTTCTTC.

The chain links TRBV7-9 to TRBJ1-5, with 9 positions matching TRBD1. CDR1 and CDR2 from the germline V gene are SEHNR and FQNEAQ (reference sequence). The CDR3 totals 16 residues. J lost 5 bases, V lost 1 base, and 6 bases had no gene match. CDR3 amino acids: CASSLVSDRGYQPQHF. The CDR3 bases are TGTGCCAGCAGCTTAGTTTCAGACAGGGGGTATCAGCCCCAGCATTTT.

The chain links TRBV7-2 to TRBJ2-1; TRBD2 matches 11 bases. The CDR3 has 18 residues. Germline loops: CDR1 SGHTA, CDR2 FQGNSA. V was pared by 1 base and J by 1 base, with 6 bases of the junction left unmatched. Here the CDR3 reads CASSLVSGGAMSYNEQFF. The CDR3 DNA sequence: TGTGCCAGCAGCTTAGTTAGCGGGGGGGCCATGTCCTACAATGAGCAGTTCTTC.

The chain is built from TRBV2 and TRBJ2-1; TRBD2 agrees at 14 bases. The V gene's germline CDR1 is SNHLY and CDR2 FYNNEI. Germline trimming cut 6 bases from V and 5 bases from J; bases unmatched to any gene: 9. The length of the CDR3 is 17 residues. CDR3 sequence (DNA): TGTGCCAGCAGCGCCCCCAGACTAGCGGGAGGGAACAATGAGCAGTTCTTC. Amino acids: CASSAPRLAGGNNEQFF.

V usage is TRBV5-1 and J usage is TRBJ2-5; 8 positions match TRBD1. The CDR3 spans 14 residues. The trim removed 4 bases at V and 3 bases at J, leaving 5 bases unmatched. Germline CDR1 and CDR2: SGHRS and YFSETQ. The CDR3 sequence is CASSPGGNEETQYF. The CDR3 DNA sequence: TGCGCCAGCAGCCCAGGGGGCAACGAAGAGACCCAGTACTTC.

This clone was found once. This chain connects TRBV7-9 to TRBJ2-5; the D gene is possibly TRBD1 (6 bases). V was shortened by 5 bases and J by 2 bases, with 18 bases between the two germline ends. CDR1 is SEHNR, CDR2 FQNEAQ, per germline (reference sequence). CDR3 length equals 16 residues. The CDR3 DNA reads TGTGCCAGCAGCCATGGAGCTTTAGGGGGACAAGAGACCCAGTACTTC. This gives the protein CASSHGALGGQETQYF.

The rearrangement links TRBV27 to TRBJ2-2; no firm D call. The CDR3 runs 12 residues. Germline CDR1 and CDR2: MNHEY and SMNVEV (reference sequence). V was pared by 0 bases and J by 8 bases, with 4 bases between. DNA of the CDR3: TGTGCCAGCAGTTTATCCACAGGGGAGCTGTTTTTT. Amino acid sequence: CASSLSTGELFF.

This clone turned up a few times. The V gene is TRBV5-4, the J gene TRBJ2-6; D ambiguous. The V gene's germline CDR1 is SGHNT and CDR2 YYREEE (reference sequence). CDR3 length: 14 amino acids. V dropped 6 bases and J dropped 0 bases, with 7 bases sitting between them. CDR3 DNA: TGTGCCAGCATCCCCAGCTCTGGGGCCAACGTCCTGACTTTC. Protein: CASIPSSGANVLTF. The full variable domain, rest sourced from reference TRBV5-4 and TRBJ2-6, is ETGVTQSPTHLIKTRGQQVTLRCSSQSGHNTVSWYQQALGQGPQFIFQYYREEENGRGNFPPRFSGLQFPNYSSELNVNALELDDSALYLCASIPSSGANVLTFGAGSRLTVL.

The chain recombines TRBV30 with TRBJ1-1, with TRBD1 as a possible D gene (5 bases). Germline V gene data show CDR1 as GTSNPN and CDR2 as SVGIG (reference sequence). The V end lost 2 bases, the J end lost 0 bases, and 7 bases lay between the germline ends. The CDR3 extends over 13 amino acids. CDR3 region: CAWSTGMNTEAFF. The CDR3 DNA reads TGTGCCTGGAGTACAGGAATGAACACTGAAGCTTTCTTT.

The rearrangement joins TRBV10-1 to TRBJ2-1, with 11 bases matching TRBD2. CDR1 is WNHNN, CDR2 SYGVQD, per germline (reference sequence). The J segment lost 9 bases and the V segment lost 0 bases, leaving 16 bases of the junction unmatched. The length of the CDR3 is 19 residues. CDR3 protein: CASSESNLAGGFTRGEQFF. The CDR3 region has the DNA TGCGCCAGCAGTGAGTCGAATCTAGCGGGAGGATTTACAAGGGGTGAGCAGTTCTTC.